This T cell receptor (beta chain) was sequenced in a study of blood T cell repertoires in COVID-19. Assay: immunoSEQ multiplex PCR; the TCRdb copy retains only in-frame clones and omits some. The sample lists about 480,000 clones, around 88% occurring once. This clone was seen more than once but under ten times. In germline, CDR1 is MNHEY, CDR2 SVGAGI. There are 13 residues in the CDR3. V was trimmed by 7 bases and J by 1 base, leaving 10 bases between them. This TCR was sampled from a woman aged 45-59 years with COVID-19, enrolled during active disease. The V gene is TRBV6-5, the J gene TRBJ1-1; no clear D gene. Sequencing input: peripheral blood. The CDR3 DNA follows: TGTGCCAGCATGAGTAATGGGAACACTGAAGCTTTCTTT. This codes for CASMSNGNTEAFF.